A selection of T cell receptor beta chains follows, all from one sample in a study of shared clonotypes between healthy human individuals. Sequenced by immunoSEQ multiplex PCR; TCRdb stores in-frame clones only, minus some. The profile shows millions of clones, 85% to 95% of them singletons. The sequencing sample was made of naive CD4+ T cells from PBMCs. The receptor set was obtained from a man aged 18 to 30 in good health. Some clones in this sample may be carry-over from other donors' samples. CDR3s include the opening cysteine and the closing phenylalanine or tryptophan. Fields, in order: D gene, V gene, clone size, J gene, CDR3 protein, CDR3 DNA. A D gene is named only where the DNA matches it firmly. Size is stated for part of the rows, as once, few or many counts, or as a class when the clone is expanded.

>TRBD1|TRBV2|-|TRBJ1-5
CASSLQGAASNQPQHF
TGTGCCAGCAGTCTTCAGGGGGCCGCTTCTAATCAGCCCCAGCATTTT
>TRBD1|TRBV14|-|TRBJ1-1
CASSQRRDRNTEAFF
TGTGCCAGCAGCCAGCGAAGGGACAGGAACACTGAAGCTTTCTTT
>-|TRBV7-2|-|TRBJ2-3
CASSLGPSTQYF
TGTGCCAGCAGCTTAGGGCCCAGTACGCAGTATTTT
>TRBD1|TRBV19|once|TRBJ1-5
CASSIDPGTEENQPQHF
TGTGCCAGTAGTATAGACCCAGGGACAGAGGAAAATCAGCCCCAGCATTTT
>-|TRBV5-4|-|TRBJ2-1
CASSSLLGRGQDEQFF
TGTGCCAGCAGCTCCCTTCTGGGGCGAGGGCAGGATGAGCAGTTCTTC
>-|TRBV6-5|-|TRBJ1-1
CASSYGEVNTEAFF
TGTGCCAGCAGTTACGGGGAGGTGAACACTGAAGCTTTCTTT
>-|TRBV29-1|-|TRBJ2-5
CSVHLVRHEDREKGGEETQYF
TGCAGCGTTCATCTAGTGCGCCACGAGGACAGGGAGAAGGGGGGGGAAGAGACCCAGTACTTC
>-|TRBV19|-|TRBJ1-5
CASSMDRGRQPQHF
TGTGCCAGTAGTATGGACCGGGGACGCCAGCCCCAGCATTTT
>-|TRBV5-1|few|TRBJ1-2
CASSFDAAGYTF
TGCGCCAGCAGCTTTGATGCGGCGGGCTACACCTTC
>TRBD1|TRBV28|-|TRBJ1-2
CASSQGQGRSYGYTF
TGTGCCAGCAGTCAGGGACAGGGACGAAGTTATGGCTACACCTTC
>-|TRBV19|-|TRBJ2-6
CASSITHSGANVLTF
TGTGCCAGTAGTATTACCCACTCTGGGGCCAACGTCCTGACTTTC
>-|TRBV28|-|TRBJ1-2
CASSLRAYGYTF
TGTGCCAGCAGTTTGAGGGCCTATGGCTACACCTTC
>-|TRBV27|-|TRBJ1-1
CASSLGKARTEAFF
TGTGCCAGTTCGTTGGGGAAGGCGAGGACTGAAGCTTTCTTT
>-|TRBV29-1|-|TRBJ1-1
CSWGTENTEAFF
TGCAGCTGGGGGACGGAAAACACTGAAGCTTTCTTT
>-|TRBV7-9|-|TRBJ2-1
CASSLLPSGDEQFF
TGTGCCAGCAGCTTATTACCCTCAGGGGATGAGCAGTTCTTC
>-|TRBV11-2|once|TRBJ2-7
CASSQTTTRFLEQYF
TGTGCCAGCAGTCAGACTACCACCCGTTTTTTGGAGCAGTACTTC
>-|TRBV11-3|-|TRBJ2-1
CASSPEVGGNEQFF
TGTGCCAGCAGCCCTGAGGTGGGTGGGAATGAGCAGTTCTTC
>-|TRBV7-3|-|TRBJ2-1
CASSLTSDNEQFF
TGTGCCAGCAGCTTAACCTCAGACAATGAGCAGTTCTTC
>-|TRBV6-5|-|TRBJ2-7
CASVGFLQEQYF
TGTGCCAGCGTTGGGTTCTTACAAGAGCAGTACTTC
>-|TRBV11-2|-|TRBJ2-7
CASSLERGSFYEQYF
TGTGCCAGCAGCTTAGAACGAGGGAGCTTCTACGAGCAGTACTTC
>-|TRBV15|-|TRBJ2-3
CATSRAYDTQYF
TGTGCCACCAGCAGAGCCTATGATACGCAGTATTTT
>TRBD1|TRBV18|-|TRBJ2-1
CASSPTPTGQGFDEQFF
TGTGCCAGCTCACCAACCCCGACGGGACAGGGTTTCGATGAGCAGTTCTTC
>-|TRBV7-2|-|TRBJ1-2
CASSPARGYGYTF
TGTGCCAGCAGCCCCGCGAGGGGCTATGGCTACACCTTC
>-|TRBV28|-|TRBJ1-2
CASSLLPYGYTF
TGTGCCAGCAGTTTACTACCCTATGGCTACACCTTC
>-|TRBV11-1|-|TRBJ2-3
CASSLGRGQGTDTQYF
TGTGCCAGCAGCTTAGGTCGGGGGCAGGGCACAGATACGCAGTATTTT
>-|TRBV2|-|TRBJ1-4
CASRTTGSVEKLFF
TGTGCCAGCAGAACAACAGGGTCGGTTGAAAAACTGTTTTTT
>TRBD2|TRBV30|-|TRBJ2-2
CAWSLIAGGSGELFF
TGTGCCTGGAGTCTAATAGCGGGAGGCAGCGGGGAGCTGTTTTTT
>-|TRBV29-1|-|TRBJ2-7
CSAMDPWGSVHEQYF
TGCAGCGCAATGGACCCGTGGGGGAGTGTCCACGAGCAGTACTTC
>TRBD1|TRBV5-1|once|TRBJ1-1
CASSPWTGSPPEAFF
TGCGCCAGCAGCCCCTGGACAGGGTCACCCCCTGAAGCTTTCTTT
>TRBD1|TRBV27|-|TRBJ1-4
CASKIQGTRQRDEKLFF
TGTGCCAGCAAGATACAGGGGACCCGTCAGAGGGATGAAAAACTGTTTTTT
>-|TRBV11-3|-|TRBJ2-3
CASSPGSRTEADTQYF
TGTGCCAGCAGCCCCGGGTCTCGGACAGAGGCAGATACGCAGTATTTT
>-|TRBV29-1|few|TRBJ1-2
CSVDSYGYTF
TGCAGCGTTGACTCCTATGGCTACACCTTC
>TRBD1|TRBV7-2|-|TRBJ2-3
CASSTGGRADTQYF
TGTGCCAGCAGCACAGGGGGACGTGCAGATACGCAGTATTTT
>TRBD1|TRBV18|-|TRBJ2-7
CASSLAGGFYEQYF
TGTGCCAGCTCACTGGCAGGGGGCTTCTACGAGCAGTACTTC
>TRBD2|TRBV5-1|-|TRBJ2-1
CASSLGLAGGDEQFF
TGCGCCAGCAGCCTGGGACTAGCGGGAGGGGATGAGCAGTTCTTC
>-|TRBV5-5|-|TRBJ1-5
CASSLVADQVQPQHF
TGTGCCAGCAGCTTGGTCGCAGATCAGGTCCAGCCCCAGCATTTT
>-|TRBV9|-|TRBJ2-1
CASSVVGPAAYNEQFF
TGTGCCAGCAGCGTAGTTGGCCCGGCGGCTTACAATGAGCAGTTCTTC
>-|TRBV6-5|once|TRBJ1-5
CASSRTVYSNQPQHF
TGTGCCAGCAGTCGGACAGTTTATAGCAATCAGCCCCAGCATTTT
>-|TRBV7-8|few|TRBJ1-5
CASSLLSHNQPQHF
TGTGCCAGCAGCTTACTGTCTCACAATCAGCCCCAGCATTTT
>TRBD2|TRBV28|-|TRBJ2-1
CASSSRGSGTSGRGNEQFF
TGTGCCAGCAGCTCTCGGGGAAGCGGGACTAGCGGGAGAGGCAATGAGCAGTTCTTC
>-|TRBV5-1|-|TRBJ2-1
CASSPLTHNEQFF
TGCGCCAGCAGCCCTTTGACTCACAATGAGCAGTTCTTC
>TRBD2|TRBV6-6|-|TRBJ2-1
CASRLSGSGNEQFF
TGTGCCAGCAGGCTAAGCGGGAGTGGCAATGAGCAGTTCTTC
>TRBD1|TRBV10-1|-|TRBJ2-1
CASRPGTGRSYNEQFF
TGCGCCAGCAGACCTGGGACAGGGAGGTCTTACAATGAGCAGTTCTTC
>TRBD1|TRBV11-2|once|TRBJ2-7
CASSLVGRGWSYEQYF
TGTGCCAGCAGCTTAGTGGGCAGGGGGTGGTCCTACGAGCAGTACTTC
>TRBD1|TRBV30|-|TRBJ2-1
CAWSQTRDRGPTYNEQFF
TGTGCCTGGAGTCAAACTCGGGACAGGGGGCCAACCTACAATGAGCAGTTCTTC
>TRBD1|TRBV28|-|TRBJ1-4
CASSLRDRLNEKLFF
TGTGCCAGCAGTTTGCGGGACAGACTTAATGAAAAACTGTTTTTT